The 11 T cell receptor beta chains listed next were all sequenced from one sample in a study of radiotherapy plus CTLA-4 blockade in lung cancer. Repertoires were generated with immunoSEQ multiplex PCR, while TCRdb's copy carries only in-frame clones and drops some. The sample lists approximately 97,000 clones, 80% to 90% occurring once. The specimen comprised peripheral blood, sampled from a patient treated with radiotherapy plus ipilimumab. The receptors were gathered from a human donor with non-small cell lung cancer who had stable disease on radiotherapy plus ipilimumab.

V gene TRBV5-1 combines with J gene TRBJ2-2, with D possibly TRBD2 on 6 matching bases. Germline V lookup: CDR1 SGHRS, CDR2 YFSETQ. Trimming pared 4 bases from V and 4 bases from J, leaving 17 bases between. The CDR3 extends over 16 amino acids. The CDR3 spells CASSTSRGTFTGELFF. CDR3 sequence (DNA): TGCGCCAGCAGCACATCCCGAGGGACTTTCACCGGGGAGCTGTTTTTT.

The CDR3, as DNA: TGCAGCGGTTCCGGGACAGCCGTGAACACTGAAGCTTTCTTT. The encoded protein is CSGSGTAVNTEAFF. The rearrangement uses TRBV29-1 and TRBJ1-1; TRBD1 matches 7 bases. The CDR3 is 14 residues long. Germline loops: CDR1 SQVTM, CDR2 ANQGSEA. Unmatched junction bases numbered 8, after V lost 7 bases and J lost 0 bases.

The chain combines TRBV5-1 with TRBJ1-1, with D possibly TRBD1 on 6 matching bases. The V gene lost 0 bases and the J gene lost 8 bases, with 8 bases spanning the gap. The V gene's germline CDR1 is SGHRS and CDR2 YFSETQ. The CDR3 has 12 residues. CDR3 region: CASSLGGQEAFF. DNA for the CDR3: TGCGCCAGCAGCTTGGGAGGACAGGAAGCTTTCTTT.

The rearrangement links TRBV7-3 to TRBJ2-2; the D is unclear. The CDR3 runs to 13 residues. Germline V lookup: CDR1 SGHTA, CDR2 FQGTGA. The V end lost 1 base, the J end lost 1 base, and 1 base lay between the germline ends. CDR3 region: CASSLKNTGELFF. The CDR3, as DNA: TGTGCCAGCAGCTTAAAGAACACCGGGGAGCTGTTTTTT.

The chain is built from TRBV2 and TRBJ1-6; D ambiguous. Germline CDR1 reads SNHLY; CDR2 reads FYNNEI. The CDR3 sequence is 13 residues long. With 5 bases removed from V and 4 bases from J, the gap between germline ends came to 6 bases. CDR3 sequence (DNA): TGTGCCAGCAGTTCAGGTTATAATTCACCCCTCCACTTT. Protein: CASSSGYNSPLHF.

The genes are TRBV4-1 and TRBJ2-7; D could derive from TRBD1 or TRBD2 (5 bases each). The CDR3 loop spans 17 amino acids. V was cut by 3 bases and J by 0 bases, with 18 bases left in between. From germline, CDR1 is MGHRA and CDR2 YSYEKL. In DNA, the CDR3 is TGCGCCAGCAGCCAGGTGTTATCGGGGCGGAGCTCCTACGAGCAGTACTTC. This codes for CASSQVLSGRSSYEQYF.

The chain combines TRBV9 with TRBJ1-2; perhaps TRBD1 as D (6 bases). V was trimmed by 4 bases and J by 3 bases, leaving 16 bases between them. Germline assignment: CDR1 SGDLS and CDR2 YYNGEE. The CDR3 sequence is 15 residues long. CDR3 bases: TGTGCCAGCAGCCCAGGACAGTTCGAATACTATGGCTACACCTTC. This encodes CASSPGQFEYYGYTF.

The chain combines TRBV9 with TRBJ2-5; D is perhaps TRBD1 (6 bases). The CDR3 is made up of 16 amino acids. V shed 4 bases and J shed 0 bases, with 16 bases lying between them. Germline V gene data show CDR1 as SGDLS and CDR2 as YYNGEE. The CDR3 coding sequence is TGTGCCAGCAGCACCCACCGGGACACCAACCAAGAGACCCAGTACTTC. It specifies CASSTHRDTNQETQYF.

This clone appeared a single time. V and J are TRBV19 and TRBJ1-6; 7 bases align to TRBD1. The trim removed 4 bases at V and 9 bases at J, leaving 6 bases unmatched. CDR3 length equals 14 residues. The germline CDR1 and CDR2 sequences are LNHDA and SQIVND (reference sequence). The CDR3 region is CASSSTGARSPLHF. The CDR3 nucleotides read TGTGCCAGTAGTAGTACAGGGGCCCGTTCACCCCTCCACTTT.

The V call is TRBV29-1, the J call TRBJ2-5; 7 nucleotides line up with TRBD2. The germline gives CDR1 SQVTM, CDR2 ANQGSEA. The V segment lost 2 bases and the J segment 2 bases; nucleotides outside the gene matches: 5. The CDR3 runs 14 residues. The DNA of the CDR3 is TGCAGCGTTGAATCTAGCGGTGTGCAAGAGACCCAGTACTTC. Residues: CSVESSGVQETQYF.

V gene TRBV6-6 combines with J gene TRBJ2-2, with D perhaps TRBD1 (5 bases). CDR3 length: 14 residues. CDR1 is MNHNY, CDR2 SVGAGI, per germline (reference sequence). V was trimmed by 4 bases and J by 1 base, leaving 7 bases between them. The CDR3 loop reads CASSSTGNTGELFF. The CDR3 DNA follows: TGTGCCAGCAGTTCCACAGGGAACACCGGGGAGCTGTTTTTT.